The T cell receptor (beta chain) under discussion was sequenced for a study of technical replicates of blood from a handful of donors. Germline V gives CDR1 MNHEY, CDR2 SVGAGI. CDR3 length: 15 amino acids. V lost 4 bases and J 0 bases, leaving 10 bases between the germline ends. Sequenced by immunoSEQ multiplex PCR; TCRdb stores in-frame clones only, minus some. The sample includes approximately 16,000 clones, around 87% of them seen just once. Material: PBMCs. The chain joins TRBV6-5 to TRBJ1-5, with D unclear. This receptor was obtained from a human donor in good health. Here the CDR3 DNA reads TGTGCCAGCAGTTTAGAGGGAGGTAGCAATCAGCCCCAGCATTTT. Translating it yields CASSLEGGSNQPQHF.